Given below is one TCR beta chain in context. J gave up 4 bases and V 2 bases, and 8 bases lay outside the gene matches. The CDR3 totals 17 residues. Germline CDR1 SQVTM, CDR2 ANQGSEA. The data were obtained in a study of graft-versus-host responses after intestinal transplantation. Data came from immunoSEQ multiplex PCR; TCRdb stores just in-frame clones and leaves some out. The table includes tens of thousands of clones, 70% to 90% detected once. This receptor was obtained from a human patient who received an intestinal transplant, so some T cells may come from the graft donor. The starting material was PBMCs, obtained 26 days after transplant. This rearrangement joins TRBV29-1 to TRBJ2-6, with TRBD1 matching over 10 bases. The CDR3 loop is CSVEQGDRGVGANVLTF. The DNA of the CDR3 is TGCAGCGTTGAACAGGGGGACAGGGGTGTGGGGGCCAACGTCCTGACTTTC. Together with reference TRBV29-1 and TRBJ2-6, the CDR3 gives the full variable domain: SAVISQKPSRDICQRGTSLTIQCQVDSQVTMMFWYRQQPGQSLTLIATANQGSEATYESGFVIDKFPISRPNLTFSTLTVSNMSPEDSSIYLCSVEQGDRGVGANVLTFGAGSRLTVL.